The sequence of this TCR beta chain was determined in a study of immune reconstitution after stem cell transplant in scleroderma (dated by TCRdb to about 2017). In regard to this clonotype: Its antigen is currently not known. No base quality values were provided; no much bigger clone lies one nucleotide off.

The library was produced with RT-PCR. Sequenced using an Illumina MiSeq. The public reads were reprocessed in TCRdb via fastp at Q25 and MiXCR, keeping in-frame beta chains. Every entry covers one CDR3 protein and lists the most common genes and DNA from its rows. The sample table records roughly 3,700 distinct CDR3 sequences; approximately 6% of these occur just once. The ten largest clones represent about 16% of the sample. At the junction V is shortened by 0 bases and J by 7 bases, with 7 bases in between. Taken from cysteine to phenylalanine, the CDR3 has 13 residues. Just the 39-base CDR3 DNA is kept, in frame starting at base 1. Per the germline V gene, MNHEY is the CDR1 and SVGEGT is the CDR2.

The receptor comes from a female donor with systemic sclerosis. The chain joins TRBV6-2 or TRBV6-3 to TRBJ1-5, with the D gene call left open. This material was collected before or after autologous hematopoietic stem cell transplantation (not recorded which). The nucleotides are TGTGCCAGCAGTTACTCCGGGCAGCAGCCCCAGCATTTT. It translates as CASSYSGQQPQHF.